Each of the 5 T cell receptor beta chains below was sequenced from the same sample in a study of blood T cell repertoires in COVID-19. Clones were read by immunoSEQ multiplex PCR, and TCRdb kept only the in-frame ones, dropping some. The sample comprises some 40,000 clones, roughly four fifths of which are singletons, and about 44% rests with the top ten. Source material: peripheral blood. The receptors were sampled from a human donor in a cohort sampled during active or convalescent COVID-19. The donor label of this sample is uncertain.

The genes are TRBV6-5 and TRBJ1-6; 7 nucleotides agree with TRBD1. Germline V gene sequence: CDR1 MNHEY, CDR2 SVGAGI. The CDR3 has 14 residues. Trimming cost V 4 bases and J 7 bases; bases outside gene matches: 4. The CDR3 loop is CASSFGTANSPLHF. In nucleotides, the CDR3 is TGTGCCAGCAGTTTCGGGACAGCCAATTCACCCCTCCACTTT.

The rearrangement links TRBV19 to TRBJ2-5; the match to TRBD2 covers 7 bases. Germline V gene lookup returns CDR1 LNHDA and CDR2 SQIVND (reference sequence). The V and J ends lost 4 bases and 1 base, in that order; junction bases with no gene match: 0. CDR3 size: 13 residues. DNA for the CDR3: TGTGCCAGTAGTAGCGGGGGCCAAGAGACCCAGTACTTC. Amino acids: CASSSGGQETQYF.

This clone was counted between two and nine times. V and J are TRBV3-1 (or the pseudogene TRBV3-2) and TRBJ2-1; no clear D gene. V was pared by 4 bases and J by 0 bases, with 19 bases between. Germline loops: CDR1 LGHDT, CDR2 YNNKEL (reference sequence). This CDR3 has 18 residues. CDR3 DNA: TGTGCCAGCAGCCCAGTAGCCGAGTTAGTTAGCTCCTACAATGAGCAGTTCTTC. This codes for CASSPVAELVSSYNEQFF.

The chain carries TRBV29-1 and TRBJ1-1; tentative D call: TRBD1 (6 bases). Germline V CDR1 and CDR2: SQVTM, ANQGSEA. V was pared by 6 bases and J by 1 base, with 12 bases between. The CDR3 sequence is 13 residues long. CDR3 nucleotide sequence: TGCAGCGTCCTCAGGGGCCCGAACACTGAAGCTTTCTTT. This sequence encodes CSVLRGPNTEAFF.

This chain's CDR3 is CASSHREAASGEQYF. As DNA, the CDR3 is TGTGCCAGCAGCCATAGGGAGGCTGCCTCAGGGGAGCAGTACTTC. The genes are TRBV5-5 and TRBJ2-7, with a weak D call TRBD2 (6 bases). Looked up from germline, CDR1 is SGHKS and CDR2 is YYEKEE (reference sequence). The CDR3 is made up of 15 amino acids. Trimming shortened V by 4 bases and J by 7 bases, and 21 bases separated the two germline ends.